The clone carrying this TCR beta chain was found once. The sample is drawn from a study of T-cell reconstitution after alpha-beta-depleted transplantation in children. Preparing the TCRbeta library involved the use of unique molecular identifiers. From the PCR reads, TCRdb called clonotypes with MiXCR, one entry per CDR3 protein. The sample has over 400,000 distinct CDR3 sequences, around two fifths seen once; the top ten hold 27%. V was clipped by 5 bases and J by 2 bases; unmatched bases: 6. Germline V gene lookup returns CDR1 MNHEY and CDR2 SMNVEV (reference sequence). There are 15 residues in the CDR3.

The material was PBMCs, obtained before TCRalphabeta/CD19-depleted stem cell transplant. This sequence was found in a girl aged 2-9 years with aplastic anemia, due to receive a stem cell transplant. This chain links TRBV27 with TRBJ2-7, with 10 bases fitting TRBD2. CDR3 coding DNA: TGTGCCAGCAGTATGCGGACTAGCGGCACCTACGAGCAGTACTTC. Residues: CASSMRTSGTYEQYF.